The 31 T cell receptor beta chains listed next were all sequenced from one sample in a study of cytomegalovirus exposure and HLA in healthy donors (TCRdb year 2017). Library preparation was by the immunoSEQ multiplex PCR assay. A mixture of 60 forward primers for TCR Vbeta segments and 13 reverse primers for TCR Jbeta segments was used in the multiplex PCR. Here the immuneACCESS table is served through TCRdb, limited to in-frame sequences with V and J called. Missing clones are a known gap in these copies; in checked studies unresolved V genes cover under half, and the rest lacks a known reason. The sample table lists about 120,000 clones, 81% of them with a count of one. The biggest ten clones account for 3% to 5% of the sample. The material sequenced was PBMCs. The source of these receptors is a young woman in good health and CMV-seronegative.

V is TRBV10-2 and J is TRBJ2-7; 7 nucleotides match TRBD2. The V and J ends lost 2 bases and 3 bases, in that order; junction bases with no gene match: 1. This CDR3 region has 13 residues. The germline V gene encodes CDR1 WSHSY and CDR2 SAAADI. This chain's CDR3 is CASSEASGYEQYF. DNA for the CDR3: TGCGCCAGCAGTGAGGCTAGCGGCTACGAGCAGTACTTC.

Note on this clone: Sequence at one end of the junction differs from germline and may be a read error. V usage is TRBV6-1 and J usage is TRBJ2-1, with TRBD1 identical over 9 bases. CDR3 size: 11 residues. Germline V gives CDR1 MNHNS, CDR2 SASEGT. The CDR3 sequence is CASSGGQGKVF. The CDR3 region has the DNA TGTGCCAGCAGTGGCGGACAGGGGAAGGTCTTC.

The CDR3 nucleotides read TGCGCCAGCAGCCAAGTACAGGGGGATACCTATGGCTACACCTTC. Translating gives CASSQVQGDTYGYTF. The chain has TRBV4-1 and TRBJ1-2; TRBD1 agrees at 8 bases. The CDR3 totals 15 residues. V gave up 1 base and J gave up 4 bases; unmatched junction bases: 5. Germline assignment: CDR1 MGHRA and CDR2 YSYEKL.

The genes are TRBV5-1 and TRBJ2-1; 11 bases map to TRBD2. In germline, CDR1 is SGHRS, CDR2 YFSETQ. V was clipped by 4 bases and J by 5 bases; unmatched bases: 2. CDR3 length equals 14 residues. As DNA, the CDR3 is TGCGCCAGCAGCGTGGGACTAGCGGACAATGAGCAGTTCTTC. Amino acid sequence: CASSVGLADNEQFF.

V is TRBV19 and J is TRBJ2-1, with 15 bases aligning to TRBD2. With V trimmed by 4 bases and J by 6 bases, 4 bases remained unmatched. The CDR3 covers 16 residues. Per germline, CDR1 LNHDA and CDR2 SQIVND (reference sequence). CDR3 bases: TGTGCCAGTAGTAATCCGGGACTAGCGGGAGGCAATGAGCAGTTCTTC. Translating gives CASSNPGLAGGNEQFF.

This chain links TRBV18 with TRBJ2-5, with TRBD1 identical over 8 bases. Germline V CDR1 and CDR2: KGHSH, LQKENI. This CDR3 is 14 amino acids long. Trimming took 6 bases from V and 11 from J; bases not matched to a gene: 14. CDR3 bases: TGTGCCAGCTCGCCCTCAAACGCAGGGGGCGGGCAGTACTTC. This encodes CASSPSNAGGGQYF.

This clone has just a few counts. CDR3: CASSLGRNTEAFF. As DNA, the CDR3 is TGTGCCAGCAGTTTGGGCAGGAACACTGAAGCTTTCTTT. The chain couples TRBV28 to TRBJ1-1; D remains ambiguous. Trimming stripped 3 bases from V and 1 base from J, with 6 bases between. The CDR3 is 13 residues long. Germline CDR1 MDHEN, CDR2 SYDVKM.

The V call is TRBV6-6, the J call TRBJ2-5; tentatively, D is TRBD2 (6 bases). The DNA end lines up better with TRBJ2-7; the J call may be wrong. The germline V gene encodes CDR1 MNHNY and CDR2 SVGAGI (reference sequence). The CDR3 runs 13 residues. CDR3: CASSPTSSYEQYF. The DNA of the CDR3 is TGTGCCAGCAGTCCTACTAGCAGCTACGAGCAGTACTTC.

The CDR3 spells CSASGSAGAFF. The DNA of the CDR3 is TGCAGTGCTTCGGGATCGGCCGGAGCTTTCTTT. The V and J genes are TRBV20-1 and TRBJ1-1; D is uncertain. Germline CDR1 DFQATT, CDR2 SNEGSKA (reference sequence). The CDR3 contains 11 residues. The V and J ends lost 5 bases and 10 bases respectively, with 14 bases between them.

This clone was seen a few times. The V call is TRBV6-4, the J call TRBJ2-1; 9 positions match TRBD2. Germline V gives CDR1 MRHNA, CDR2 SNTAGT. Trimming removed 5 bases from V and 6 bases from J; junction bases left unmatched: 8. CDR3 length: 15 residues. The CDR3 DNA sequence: TGTGCCAGCAGTAGGGGACTAGCTCCCCTCAATGAGCAGTTCTTC. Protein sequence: CASSRGLAPLNEQFF.

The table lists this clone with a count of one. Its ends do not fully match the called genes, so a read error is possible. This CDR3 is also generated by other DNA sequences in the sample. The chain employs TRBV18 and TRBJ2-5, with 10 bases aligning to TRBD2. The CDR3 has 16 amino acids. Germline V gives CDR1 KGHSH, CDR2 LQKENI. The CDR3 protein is CASSQPGLATRETQYF. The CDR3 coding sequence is TGTGCCAGCTCACAACCGGGACTAGCGACGAGGGAGACTCAGTACTTC. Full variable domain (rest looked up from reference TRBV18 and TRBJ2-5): NAGVMQNPRHLVRRRGQEARLRCSPMKGHSHVYWYRQLPEEGLKFMVYLQKENIIDESGMPKERFSAEFPKEGPSILRIQQVVRGDSAAYFCASSQPGLATRETQYFGPGTRLLVL.

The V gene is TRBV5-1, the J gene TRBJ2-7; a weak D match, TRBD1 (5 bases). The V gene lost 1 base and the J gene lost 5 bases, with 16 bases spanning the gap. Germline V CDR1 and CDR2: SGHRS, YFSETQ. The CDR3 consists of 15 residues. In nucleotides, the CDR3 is TGCGCCAGCAGCTTGAAGCAGGGTCCTTGGAACGAGCAGTACTTC. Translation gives CASSLKQGPWNEQYF.

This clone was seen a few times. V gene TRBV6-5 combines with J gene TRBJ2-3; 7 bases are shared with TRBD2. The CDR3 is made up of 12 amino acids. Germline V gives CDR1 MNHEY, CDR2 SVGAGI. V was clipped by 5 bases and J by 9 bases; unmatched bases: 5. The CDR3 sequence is CASSTSARTQYF. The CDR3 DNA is TGTGCCAGCAGTACTAGCGCCCGAACGCAGTATTTT.

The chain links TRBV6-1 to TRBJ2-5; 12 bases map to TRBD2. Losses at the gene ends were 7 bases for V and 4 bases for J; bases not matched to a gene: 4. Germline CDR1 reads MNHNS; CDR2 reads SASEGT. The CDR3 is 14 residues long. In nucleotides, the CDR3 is TGTGCCAGCATTCGGACTAGCGGGGCAGAGACCCAGTACTTC. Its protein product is CASIRTSGAETQYF.

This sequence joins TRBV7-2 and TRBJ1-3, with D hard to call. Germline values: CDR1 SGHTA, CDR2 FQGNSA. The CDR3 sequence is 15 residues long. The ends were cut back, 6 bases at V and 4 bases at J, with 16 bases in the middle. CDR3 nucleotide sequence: TGTGCCAGCAGTCCAGGCTTTCGAACGGGAAACACCATATATTTT. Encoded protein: CASSPGFRTGNTIYF.

The DNA for the CDR3 is TGCGCCAGCAGTGAAACCGGGACAGGGCGCCTCGAGCAGTACTTC. Amino acids: CASSETGTGRLEQYF. This chain joins TRBV10-2 and TRBJ2-7; 9 nucleotides align to TRBD1. Germline V lookup: CDR1 WSHSY, CDR2 SAAADI. The junction had 9 bases not matched to a gene; V was cut back by 3 bases and J by 6 bases. The CDR3 totals 15 residues.

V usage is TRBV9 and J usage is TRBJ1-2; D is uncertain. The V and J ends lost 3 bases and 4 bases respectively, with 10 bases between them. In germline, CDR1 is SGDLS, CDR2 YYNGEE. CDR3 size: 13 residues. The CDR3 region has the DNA TGTGCCAGCAGCGCCACAGATTCCTATGGCTACACCTTC. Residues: CASSATDSYGYTF.

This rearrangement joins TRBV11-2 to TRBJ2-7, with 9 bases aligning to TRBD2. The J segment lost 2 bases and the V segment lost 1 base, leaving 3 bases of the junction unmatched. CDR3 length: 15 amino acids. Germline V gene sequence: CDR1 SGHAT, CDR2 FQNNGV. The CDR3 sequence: CASSLGLADAYEQYF. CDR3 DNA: TGTGCCAGCAGCTTAGGACTAGCGGACGCCTACGAGCAGTACTTC.

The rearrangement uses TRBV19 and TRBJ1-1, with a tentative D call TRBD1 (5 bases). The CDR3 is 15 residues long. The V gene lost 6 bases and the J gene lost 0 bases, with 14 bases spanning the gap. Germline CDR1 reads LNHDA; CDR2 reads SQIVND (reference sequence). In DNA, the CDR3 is TGTGCCAGTAGGGGAGGGGCGGGTTTGAACACTGAAGCTTTCTTT. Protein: CASRGGAGLNTEAFF. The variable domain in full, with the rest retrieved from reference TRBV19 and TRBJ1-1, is DGGITQSPKYLFRKEGQNVTLSCEQNLNHDAMYWYRQDPGQGLRLIYYSQIVNDFQKGDIAEGYSVSREKKESFPLTVTSAQKNPTAFYLCASRGGAGLNTEAFFGQGTRLTVV.

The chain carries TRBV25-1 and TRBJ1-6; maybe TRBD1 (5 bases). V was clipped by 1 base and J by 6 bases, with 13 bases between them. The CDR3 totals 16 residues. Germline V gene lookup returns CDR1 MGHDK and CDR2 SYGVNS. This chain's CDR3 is CASSEFGSGGNSPLHF. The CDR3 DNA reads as TGTGCCAGCAGTGAATTCGGTAGCGGGGGTAATTCACCCCTCCACTTT. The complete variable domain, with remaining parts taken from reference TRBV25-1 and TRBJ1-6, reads EADIYQTPRYLVIGTGKKITLECSQTMGHDKMYWYQQDPGMELHLIHYSYGVNSTEKGDLSSESTVSRIRTEHFPLTLESARPSHTSQYLCASSEFGSGGNSPLHFGNGTRLTVT.

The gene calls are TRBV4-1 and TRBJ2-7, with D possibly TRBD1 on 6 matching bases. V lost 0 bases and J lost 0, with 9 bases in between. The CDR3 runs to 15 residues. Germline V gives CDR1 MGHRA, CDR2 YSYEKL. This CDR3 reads CASSQEARGSYEQYF. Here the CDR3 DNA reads TGCGCCAGCAGCCAAGAGGCCAGGGGCTCCTACGAGCAGTACTTC.

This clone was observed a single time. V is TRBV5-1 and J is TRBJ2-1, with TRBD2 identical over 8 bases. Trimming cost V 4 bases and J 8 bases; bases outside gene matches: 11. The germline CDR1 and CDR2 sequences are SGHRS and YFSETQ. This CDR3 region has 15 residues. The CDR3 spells CASSVQVSGEYEQFF. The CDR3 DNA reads TGCGCCAGCAGCGTACAGGTTAGCGGGGAATATGAGCAGTTCTTC.

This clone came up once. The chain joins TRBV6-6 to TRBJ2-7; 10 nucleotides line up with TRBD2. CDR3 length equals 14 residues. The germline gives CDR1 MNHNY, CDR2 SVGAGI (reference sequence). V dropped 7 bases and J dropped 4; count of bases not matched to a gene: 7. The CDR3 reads CASNLQRGGYEQYF. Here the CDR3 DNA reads TGTGCCAGCAACTTACAGCGGGGGGGATACGAGCAGTACTTC.

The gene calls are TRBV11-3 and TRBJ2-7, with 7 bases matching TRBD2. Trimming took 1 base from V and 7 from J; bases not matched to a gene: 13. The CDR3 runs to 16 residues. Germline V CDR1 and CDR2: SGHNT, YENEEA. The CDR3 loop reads CASSLATGSLGGEQYF. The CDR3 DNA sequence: TGTGCCAGCAGCTTAGCCACCGGGAGCCTCGGGGGGGAGCAGTACTTC.

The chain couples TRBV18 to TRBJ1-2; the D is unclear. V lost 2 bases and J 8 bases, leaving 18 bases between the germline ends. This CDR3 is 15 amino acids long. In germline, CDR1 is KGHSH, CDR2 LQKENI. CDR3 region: CASSPGSGTLKGYTF. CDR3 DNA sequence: TGTGCCAGCTCACCAGGGAGTGGCACACTCAAAGGCTACACCTTC.

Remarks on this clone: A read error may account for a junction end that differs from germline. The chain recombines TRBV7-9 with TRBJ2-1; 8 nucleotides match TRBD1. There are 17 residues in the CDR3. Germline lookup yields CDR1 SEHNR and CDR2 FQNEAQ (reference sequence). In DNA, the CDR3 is TGTTCCAGCAGCTTAGCTAGGACAGGGAGAGGCTACAATGAGCAGTTCTTC. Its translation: CSSSLARTGRGYNEQFF.

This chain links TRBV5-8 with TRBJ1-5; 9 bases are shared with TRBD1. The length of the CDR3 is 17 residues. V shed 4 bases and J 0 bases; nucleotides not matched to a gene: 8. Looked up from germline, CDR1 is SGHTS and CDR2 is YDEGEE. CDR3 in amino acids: CASSAGQGSGSNQPQHF. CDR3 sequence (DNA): TGTGCCAGCAGCGCGGGACAGGGTTCGGGTAGCAATCAGCCCCAGCATTTT.

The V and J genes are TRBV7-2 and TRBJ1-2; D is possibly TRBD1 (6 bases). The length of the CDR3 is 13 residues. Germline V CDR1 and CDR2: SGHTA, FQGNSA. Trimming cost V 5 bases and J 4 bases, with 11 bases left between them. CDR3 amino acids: CASSATGRYGYTF. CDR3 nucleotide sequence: TGTGCCAGCAGCGCCACAGGGCGCTATGGCTACACCTTC.

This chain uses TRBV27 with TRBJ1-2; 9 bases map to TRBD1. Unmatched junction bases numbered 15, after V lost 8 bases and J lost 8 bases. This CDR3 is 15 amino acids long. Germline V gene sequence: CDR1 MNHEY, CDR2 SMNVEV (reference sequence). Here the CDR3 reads CASGRQGEWKRGYTF. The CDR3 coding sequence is TGTGCCAGCGGTAGACAGGGGGAGTGGAAGCGGGGCTACACCTTC.

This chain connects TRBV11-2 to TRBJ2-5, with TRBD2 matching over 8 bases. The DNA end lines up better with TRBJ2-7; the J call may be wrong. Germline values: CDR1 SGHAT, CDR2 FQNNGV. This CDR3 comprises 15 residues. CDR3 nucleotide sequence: TGTGCCAGCAGCTTAGAGCGGGGGACTAGATCCGAGCAGTACTTC. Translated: CASSLERGTRSEQYF.

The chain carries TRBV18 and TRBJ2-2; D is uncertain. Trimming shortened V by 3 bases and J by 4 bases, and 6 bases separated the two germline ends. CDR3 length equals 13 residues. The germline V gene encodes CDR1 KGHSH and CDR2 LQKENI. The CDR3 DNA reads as TGTGCCAGCTCACCCCCGGGCACCGGGGAGCTGTTTTTT. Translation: CASSPPGTGELFF.